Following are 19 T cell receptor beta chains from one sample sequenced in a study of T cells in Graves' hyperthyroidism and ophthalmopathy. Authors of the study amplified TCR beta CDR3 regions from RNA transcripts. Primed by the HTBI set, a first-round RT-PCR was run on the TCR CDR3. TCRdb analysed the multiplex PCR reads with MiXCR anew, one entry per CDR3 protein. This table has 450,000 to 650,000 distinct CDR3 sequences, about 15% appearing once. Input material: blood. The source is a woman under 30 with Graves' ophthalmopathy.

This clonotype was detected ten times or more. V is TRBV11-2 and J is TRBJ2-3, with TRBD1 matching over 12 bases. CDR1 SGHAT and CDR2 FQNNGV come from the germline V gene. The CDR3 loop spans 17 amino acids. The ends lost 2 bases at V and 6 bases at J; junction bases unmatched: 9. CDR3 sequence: CASSLTLGTGGADTQYF. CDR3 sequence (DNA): TGTGCCAGCAGCTTAACCCTCGGGACAGGGGGCGCGGATACGCAGTATTTT.

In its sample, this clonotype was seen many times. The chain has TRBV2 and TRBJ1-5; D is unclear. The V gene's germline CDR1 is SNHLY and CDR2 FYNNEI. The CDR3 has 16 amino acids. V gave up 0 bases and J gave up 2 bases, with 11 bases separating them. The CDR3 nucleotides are TGTGCCAGCAGTGAAGCAGGCTCGGTCGGCAATCAGCCCCAGCATTTT. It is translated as CASSEAGSVGNQPQHF.

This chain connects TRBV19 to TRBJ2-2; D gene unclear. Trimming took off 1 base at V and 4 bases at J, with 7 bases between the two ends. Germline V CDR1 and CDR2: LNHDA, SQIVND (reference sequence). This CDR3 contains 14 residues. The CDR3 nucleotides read TGTGCCAGTAGTATAGTAGGGATCACCGGGGAGCTGTTTTTT. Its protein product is CASSIVGITGELFF. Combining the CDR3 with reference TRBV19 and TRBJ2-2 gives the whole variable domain DGGITQSPKYLFRKEGQNVTLSCEQNLNHDAMYWYRQDPGQGLRLIYYSQIVNDFQKGDIAEGYSVSREKKESFPLTVTSAQKNPTAFYLCASSIVGITGELFFGEGSRLTVL.

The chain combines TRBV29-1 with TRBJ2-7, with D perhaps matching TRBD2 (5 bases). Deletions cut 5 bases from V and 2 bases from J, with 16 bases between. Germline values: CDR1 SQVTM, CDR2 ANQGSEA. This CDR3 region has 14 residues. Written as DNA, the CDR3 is TGCAGCGTTCGGGGTGAAGGGAGTACCTACGAGCAGTACTTC. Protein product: CSVRGEGSTYEQYF.

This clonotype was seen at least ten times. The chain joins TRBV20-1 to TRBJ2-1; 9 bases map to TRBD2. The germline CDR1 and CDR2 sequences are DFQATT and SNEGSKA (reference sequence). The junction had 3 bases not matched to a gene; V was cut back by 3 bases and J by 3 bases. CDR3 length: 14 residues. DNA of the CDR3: TGCAGTGCTAGCAGCGGGAGGAACTACAATGAGCAGTTCTTC. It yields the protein CSASSGRNYNEQFF.

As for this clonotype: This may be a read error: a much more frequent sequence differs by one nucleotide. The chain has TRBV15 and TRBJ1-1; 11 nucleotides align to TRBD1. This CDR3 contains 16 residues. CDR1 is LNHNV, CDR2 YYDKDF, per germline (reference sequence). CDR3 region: CATSRPRTGGVTEAVF. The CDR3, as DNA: TGTGCCACCAGCAGACCCAGGACAGGGGGCGTTACTGAAGCTGTCTTT. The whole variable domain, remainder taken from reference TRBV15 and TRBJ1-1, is DAMVIQNPRYQVTQFGKPVTLSCSQTLNHNVMYWYQQKSSQAPKLLFHYYDKDFNNEADTPDNFQSRRPNTSFCFLDIRSPGLGDTAMYLCATSRPRTGGVTEAVFGQGTRLTVV.

The CDR3 DNA reads TGTGCCAGCCAATCGAGTGCCGGGGAGCTGTTTTTT. Amino acid sequence: CASQSSAGELFF. V usage is TRBV12-3 or TRBV12-4 and J usage is TRBJ2-2; D is unresolved. The CDR3 contains 12 residues. V dropped 8 bases and J dropped 6 bases, with 10 bases sitting between them.

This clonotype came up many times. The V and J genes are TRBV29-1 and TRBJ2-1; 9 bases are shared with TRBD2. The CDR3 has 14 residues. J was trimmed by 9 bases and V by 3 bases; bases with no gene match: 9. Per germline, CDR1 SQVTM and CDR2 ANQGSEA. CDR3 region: CSVEAGGRGGEQFF. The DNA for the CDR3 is TGCAGCGTTGAGGCGGGAGGGCGAGGGGGTGAGCAGTTCTTC.

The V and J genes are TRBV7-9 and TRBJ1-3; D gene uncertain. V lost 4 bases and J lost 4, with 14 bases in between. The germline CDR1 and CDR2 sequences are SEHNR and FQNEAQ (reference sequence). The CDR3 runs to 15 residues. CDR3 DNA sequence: TGTGCCAGCAGCTCCGGTTTAGGCCCGGGAAACACCATATATTTT. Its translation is CASSSGLGPGNTIYF.

For the CDR3, the DNA is TGCGCCAGCAGCCAACTTTTCGGACCCCTTGATACGCAGTATTTT. Its translation is CASSQLFGPLDTQYF. The chain is built from TRBV4-1 and TRBJ2-3; D ambiguous. Germline V gene sequence: CDR1 MGHRA, CDR2 YSYEKL. V shed 2 bases and J shed 6 bases, with 15 bases lying between them. The CDR3 is made up of 15 amino acids.

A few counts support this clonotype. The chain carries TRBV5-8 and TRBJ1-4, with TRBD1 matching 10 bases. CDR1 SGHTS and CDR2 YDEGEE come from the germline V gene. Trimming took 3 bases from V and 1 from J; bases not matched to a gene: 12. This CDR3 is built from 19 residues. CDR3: CASSSNPTGTGVTNEKLFF. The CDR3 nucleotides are TGTGCCAGCAGCTCTAATCCGACCGGGACAGGGGTAACTAATGAAAAACTGTTTTTT.

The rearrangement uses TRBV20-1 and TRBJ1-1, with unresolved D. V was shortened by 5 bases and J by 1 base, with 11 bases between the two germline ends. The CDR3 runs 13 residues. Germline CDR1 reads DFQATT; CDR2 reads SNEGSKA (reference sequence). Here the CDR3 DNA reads TGCAGTGCTGAAGACTCGAAGAACACTGAAGCTTTCTTT. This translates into CSAEDSKNTEAFF.

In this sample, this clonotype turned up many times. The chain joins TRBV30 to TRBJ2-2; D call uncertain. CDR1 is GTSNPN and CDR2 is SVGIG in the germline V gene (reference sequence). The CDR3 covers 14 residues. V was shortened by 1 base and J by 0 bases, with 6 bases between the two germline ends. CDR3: CAWSELANTGELFF. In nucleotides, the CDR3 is TGTGCCTGGAGTGAGCTAGCGAACACCGGGGAGCTGTTTTTT.

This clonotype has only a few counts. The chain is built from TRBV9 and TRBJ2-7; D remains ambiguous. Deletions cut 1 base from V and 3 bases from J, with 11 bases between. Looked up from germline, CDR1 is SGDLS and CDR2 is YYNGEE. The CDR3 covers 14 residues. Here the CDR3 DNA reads TGTGCCAGCAGCGTAAGTGGCCGCAGCTACGAGCAGTACTTC. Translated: CASSVSGRSYEQYF. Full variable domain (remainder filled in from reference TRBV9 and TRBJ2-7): DSGVTQTPKHLITATGQRVTLRCSPRSGDLSVYWYQQSLDQGLQFLIQYYNGEERAKGNILERFSAQQFPDLHSELNLSSLELGDSALYFCASSVSGRSYEQYFGPGTRLTVT.

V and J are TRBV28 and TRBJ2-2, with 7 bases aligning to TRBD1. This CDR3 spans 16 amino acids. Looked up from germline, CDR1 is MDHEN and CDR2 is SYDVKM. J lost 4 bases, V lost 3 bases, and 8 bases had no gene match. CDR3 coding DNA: TGTGCCAGCAGTTTGGAGACAGGGTTGGGCACCGGGGAGCTGTTTTTT. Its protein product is CASSLETGLGTGELFF.

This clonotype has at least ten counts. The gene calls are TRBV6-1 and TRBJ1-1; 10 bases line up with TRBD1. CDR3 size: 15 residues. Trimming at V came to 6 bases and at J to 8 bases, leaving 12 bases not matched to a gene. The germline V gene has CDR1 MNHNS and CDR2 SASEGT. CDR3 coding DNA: TGTGCCAGCAGGCGTCCGGGACAGGGGACATGGGAAGCTTTCTTT. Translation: CASRRPGQGTWEAFF.

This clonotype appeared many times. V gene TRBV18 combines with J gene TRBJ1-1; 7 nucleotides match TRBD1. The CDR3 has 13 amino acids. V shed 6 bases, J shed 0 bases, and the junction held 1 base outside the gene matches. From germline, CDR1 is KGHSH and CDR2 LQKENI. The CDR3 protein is CASSQGVNTEAFF. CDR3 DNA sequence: TGTGCCAGCTCCCAGGGGGTGAACACTGAAGCTTTCTTT.

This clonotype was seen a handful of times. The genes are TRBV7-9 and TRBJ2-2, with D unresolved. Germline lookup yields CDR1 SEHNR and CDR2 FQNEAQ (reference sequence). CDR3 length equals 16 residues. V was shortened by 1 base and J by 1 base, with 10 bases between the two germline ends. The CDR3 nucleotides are TGTGCCAGCAGCTTAGGAAGGTTTTTGAACACCGGGGAGCTGTTTTTT. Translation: CASSLGRFLNTGELFF.

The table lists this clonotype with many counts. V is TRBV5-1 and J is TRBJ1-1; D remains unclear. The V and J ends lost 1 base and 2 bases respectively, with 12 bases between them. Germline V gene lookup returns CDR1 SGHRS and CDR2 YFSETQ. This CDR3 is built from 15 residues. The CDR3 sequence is CASSLNLAGNTEAFF. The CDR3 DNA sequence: TGCGCCAGCAGCTTGAACCTAGCGGGAAACACTGAAGCTTTCTTT. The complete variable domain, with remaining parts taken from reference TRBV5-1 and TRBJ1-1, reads KAGVTQTPRYLIKTRGQQVTLSCSPISGHRSVSWYQQTPGQGLQFLFEYFSETQRNKGNFPGRFSGRQFSNSRSEMNVSTLELGDSALYLCASSLNLAGNTEAFFGQGTRLTVV.